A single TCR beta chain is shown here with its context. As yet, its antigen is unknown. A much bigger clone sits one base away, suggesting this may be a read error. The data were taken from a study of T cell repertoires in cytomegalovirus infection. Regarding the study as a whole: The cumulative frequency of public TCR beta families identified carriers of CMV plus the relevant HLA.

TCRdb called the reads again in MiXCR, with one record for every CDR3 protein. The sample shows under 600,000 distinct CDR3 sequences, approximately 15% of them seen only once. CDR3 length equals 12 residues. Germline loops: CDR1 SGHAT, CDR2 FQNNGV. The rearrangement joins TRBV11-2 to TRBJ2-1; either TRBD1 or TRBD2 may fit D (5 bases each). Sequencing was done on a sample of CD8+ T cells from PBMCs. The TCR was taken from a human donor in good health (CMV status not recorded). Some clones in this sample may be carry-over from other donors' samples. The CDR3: CASSLSLGEPFF. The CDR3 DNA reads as TGTGCCAGCAGCTTATCGCTGGGGGAGCCGTTCTTC.